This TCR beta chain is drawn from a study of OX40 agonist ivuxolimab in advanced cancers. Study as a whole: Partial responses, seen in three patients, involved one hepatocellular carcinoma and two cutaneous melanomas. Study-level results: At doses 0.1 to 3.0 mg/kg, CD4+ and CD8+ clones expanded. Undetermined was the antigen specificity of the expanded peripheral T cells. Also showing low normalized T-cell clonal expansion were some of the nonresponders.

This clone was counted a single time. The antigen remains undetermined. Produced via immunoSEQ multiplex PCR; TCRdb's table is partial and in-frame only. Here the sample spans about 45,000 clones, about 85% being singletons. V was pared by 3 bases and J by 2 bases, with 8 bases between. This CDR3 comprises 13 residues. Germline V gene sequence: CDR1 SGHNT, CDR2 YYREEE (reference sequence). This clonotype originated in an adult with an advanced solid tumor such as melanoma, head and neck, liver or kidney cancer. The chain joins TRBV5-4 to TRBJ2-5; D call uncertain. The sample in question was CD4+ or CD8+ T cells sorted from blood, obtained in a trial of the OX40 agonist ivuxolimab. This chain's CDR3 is CASSWPGQETQYF. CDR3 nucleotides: TGTGCCAGCAGCTGGCCCGGACAAGAGACCCAGTACTTC. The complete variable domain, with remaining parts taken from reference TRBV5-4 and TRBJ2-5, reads ETGVTQSPTHLIKTRGQQVTLRCSSQSGHNTVSWYQQALGQGPQFIFQYYREEENGRGNFPPRFSGLQFPNYSSELNVNALELDDSALYLCASSWPGQETQYFGPGTRLLVL.